A selection of T cell receptor beta chains follows, all from one sample in a study of blood T cells in healthy people across ages. From the 5' RACE reads, TCRdb called clonotypes with MiXCR, one entry per CDR3 protein. This table holds more than 1,000,000 distinct CDR3 sequences, around 27% found once. This sample also belongs to another study, concerning T cells of mothers and their children.

The sequenced sample was blood. These receptors originate from a girl aged 2 to 10 in good health. Both conserved end residues are part of each CDR3. The D gene is left open where the match is weak. Rows give clone size only sometimes, using once, few, many, or a class for an expanded clone.

J gene | D gene | V gene | clone size | CDR3 protein | CDR3 DNA
TRBJ2-7 | NA | TRBV7-9 | NA | CASSPDLSARNEQYF | TGTGCCAGCAGCCCGGATTTGTCGGCTAGGAACGAGCAGTACTTC
TRBJ1-5 | NA | TRBV6-1 | NA | CASSEAWQELNQPQHF | TGTGCCAGCAGTGAAGCGTGGCAGGAACTTAATCAGCCCCAGCATTTT
TRBJ2-1 | NA | TRBV3-1 | few | CASSLQDYSYNEQFF | TGTGCCAGCAGCCTGCAGGACTACTCCTACAATGAGCAGTTCTTC
TRBJ1-5 | TRBD1 | TRBV5-1 | few | CANSLEGAGQPQHF | TGCGCCAACAGCTTGGAGGGGGCCGGACAGCCCCAGCATTTT
TRBJ2-4 | NA | TRBV9 | few | CASREKDIQYF | TGTGCCAGCCGGGAAAAGGACATTCAGTACTTC
TRBJ2-5 | NA | TRBV7-9 | NA | CASRNFGTQYF | TGTGCCAGCAGAAATTTTGGGACCCAGTACTTC
TRBJ2-2 | NA | TRBV10-1 | once | CASSVTETGELFF | TGCGCCAGCAGTGTTACAGAAACCGGGGAGCTGTTTTTT
TRBJ1-2 | NA | TRBV11-2 | NA | CASSLAARSSYTF | TGTGCCAGCAGCTTAGCCGCCCGGTCGAGCTACACCTTC
TRBJ2-7 | NA | TRBV7-9 | NA | CASMGWGPEQYF | TGTGCCAGCATGGGTTGGGGACCCGAGCAGTACTTC
TRBJ1-1 | TRBD1 | TRBV7-3 | few | CASSPTGGVAEAFF | TGTGCCAGCAGCCCGACAGGGGGGGTCGCTGAAGCTTTCTTT
TRBJ1-2 | NA | TRBV6-5 | NA | CASSYGPHRESGDDYGYTF | TGTGCCAGCAGTTACGGGCCGCACAGGGAAAGTGGTGATGACTATGGCTACACCTTC
TRBJ1-2 | NA | TRBV14 | few | CASSQVQGSYGYTF | TGTGCCAGCAGCCAAGTTCAGGGGTCCTATGGCTACACCTTC
TRBJ2-1 | NA | TRBV7-9 | NA | CARTSLSSYNEQFF | TGTGCCAGGACCTCACTAAGCTCCTACAATGAGCAGTTCTTC
TRBJ2-7 | TRBD2 | TRBV4-2 | NA | CASSQDLGGAREQYF | TGTGCCAGCAGCCAAGATCTCGGGGGGGCGCGGGAGCAGTACTTC
TRBJ2-1 | NA | TRBV11-3 | NA | CASSLSGMVNEQFF | TGTGCCAGCAGCTTGTCGGGAATGGTTAATGAGCAGTTCTTC
TRBJ1-1 | NA | TRBV12-3/TRBV12-4 | NA | CASRGDYGTEAFF | TGTGCCAGCAGGGGGGACTACGGCACTGAAGCTTTCTTT
TRBJ2-7 | NA | TRBV28 | NA | CASSYRARNEQYF | TGTGCCAGCAGTTACCGGGCGCGGAACGAGCAGTACTTC
TRBJ2-7 | TRBD2 | TRBV20-1 | NA | CSAWTSEAYEQYF | TGCAGTGCTTGGACTAGCGAAGCCTACGAGCAGTACTTC